These 21 T cell receptor beta chains were sequenced from one sample in a study of blood T cell repertoires in COVID-19 (dated by TCRdb to 2020 to 2022). Library method: the immunoSEQ multiplex PCR assay. The immuneACCESS repertoire file appears here via TCRdb, limited to in-frame rearrangements. These files lack a portion of the clones; in checked studies, under half of the deficit traces to unresolved V genes, and the cause of the others is not known. For this sample there are some 360,000 clones; more than 70% appear just once. The top ten clonotypes cover approximately 0.93% of the sample. Input material: PBMCs or T cells enriched from blood (not recorded which). These receptors were taken from a woman aged 30 to 39 who had been exposed to COVID-19.

CDR3 DNA: TGTGCCAGCAGCCAGACAGGGCCGGGCTATGGCTACACCTTC. This sequence encodes CASSQTGPGYGYTF. The chain has TRBV2 and TRBJ1-2, with 7 positions matching TRBD1. With 6 bases clipped from V and 4 bases from J, the junction kept 8 bases outside the gene matches. The CDR3 is 14 amino acids. CDR1 and CDR2 (germline): SNHLY, FYNNEI.

This clone was seen once. Other DNA sequences in the sample encode the same CDR3. This chain joins TRBV29-1 and TRBJ1-1; TRBD1 matches at 7 bases. The CDR3 length is 12 residues. The V segment lost 6 bases and the J segment 2 bases; nucleotides outside the gene matches: 3. Germline CDR1 and CDR2: SQVTM and ANQGSEA. CDR3: CSVRTGNTEAFF. CDR3 DNA sequence: TGCAGCGTCCGGACAGGAAACACTGAAGCTTTCTTT.

The chain couples TRBV7-9 to TRBJ1-1; D might be TRBD1 (5 bases). V lost 4 bases and J 3 bases, leaving 21 bases between the germline ends. The CDR3 covers 17 residues. Germline V gene lookup returns CDR1 SEHNR and CDR2 FQNEAQ (reference sequence). The CDR3 bases are TGTGCCAGCAGCTGGGAGCCTGGGACTCCGGTGGACACTGAAGCTTTCTTT. Its translation is CASSWEPGTPVDTEAFF.

The J gene is TRBJ1-3, the V gene TRBV2; 8 nucleotides match TRBD1. This CDR3 comprises 15 residues. Germline V gene data show CDR1 as SNHLY and CDR2 as FYNNEI. Unmatched junction bases numbered 4, after V lost 6 bases and J lost 0 bases. The CDR3 nucleotides are TGTGCCAGCAGCTATGGACAGGGCTCTGGAAACACCATATATTTT. The encoded protein is CASSYGQGSGNTIYF. The full variable domain, with the rest looked up from reference TRBV2 and TRBJ1-3, is EPEVTQTPSHQVTQMGQEVILRCVPISNHLYFYWYRQILGQKVEFLVSFYNNEISEKSEIFDDQFSVERPDGSNFTLKIRSTKLEDSAMYFCASSYGQGSGNTIYFGEGSWLTVV.

The chain combines TRBV20-1 with TRBJ2-7; 9 positions match TRBD2. Germline assignment: CDR1 DFQATT and CDR2 SNEGSKA (reference sequence). This CDR3 comprises 14 residues. V was clipped by 3 bases and J by 4 bases; unmatched bases: 7. The CDR3 sequence is CSASYGTSWYEQYF. As DNA, the CDR3 is TGCAGTGCTAGTTATGGGACTAGCTGGTACGAGCAGTACTTC.

This clone has a handful of counts. The chain couples TRBV5-1 to TRBJ1-5, with a tentative D call TRBD1 (5 bases). CDR1 and CDR2 from the germline V gene are SGHRS and YFSETQ. The CDR3 is made up of 19 amino acids. The germline V and J ends were trimmed by 4 bases and 3 bases, with 26 bases remaining between them. CDR3 region: CASSRPRPTGPLDNQPQHF. The CDR3, as DNA: TGCGCCAGCAGCCGGCCCCGACCTACAGGTCCCCTTGACAATCAGCCCCAGCATTTT.

The J gene is TRBJ2-5, the V gene TRBV6-5; D might be TRBD2 (6 bases). CDR1 MNHEY and CDR2 SVGAGI come from the germline V gene. V lost 2 bases and J lost 3, with 10 bases in between. The CDR3 sequence is 14 residues long. Here the CDR3 DNA reads TGTGCCAGCAGTTACGCCGGGACTGAAGAGACCCAGTACTTC. It specifies CASSYAGTEETQYF.

This sequence joins TRBV5-4 and TRBJ2-1; D uncertain. Trimming left V 4 bases short and J 0 bases short, with 5 bases between. The CDR3 extends over 13 amino acids. Per germline, CDR1 SGHNT and CDR2 YYREEE (reference sequence). The CDR3, as DNA: TGTGCCAGCAGCATTAGCTCCTACAATGAGCAGTTCTTC. Protein sequence: CASSISSYNEQFF.

The chain employs TRBV12-3 or TRBV12-4 and TRBJ1-2, with 7 bases that match TRBD1. J gave up 1 base and V 10 bases, and 6 bases lay outside the gene matches. The CDR3 spans 13 residues. In nucleotides, the CDR3 is TGTGCCACCAGGGACAGCCGTAACTATGGCTACACCTTC. Translated: CATRDSRNYGYTF.

The chain uses TRBV28 and TRBJ1-5; 7 bases match TRBD1. This CDR3 spans 14 amino acids. Germline CDR1 MDHEN, CDR2 SYDVKM. Unmatched junction bases numbered 9, after V lost 6 bases and J lost 7 bases. CDR3 sequence reads: CASRTGAVGQPQHF. The CDR3, as DNA: TGTGCCAGCAGAACAGGGGCGGTAGGACAGCCCCAGCATTTT.

This chain links TRBV7-9 with TRBJ1-3, with D hard to call. The CDR3 spans 15 residues. The germline V and J ends were trimmed by 3 bases and 0 bases, with 9 bases remaining between them. Germline V gives CDR1 SEHNR, CDR2 FQNEAQ (reference sequence). For the CDR3, the DNA is TGTGCCAGCAGCTTGGCCCTCAGCTCTGGAAACACCATATATTTT. Its translation: CASSLALSSGNTIYF.

The V and J genes are TRBV9 and TRBJ2-3, with D possibly matching TRBD2 (6 bases). The length of the CDR3 is 17 residues. In germline, CDR1 is SGDLS, CDR2 YYNGEE. V lost 1 base, J lost 3 bases, and 18 bases lay in between. This chain's CDR3 is CASSVPRYGRSTDTQYF. The DNA of the CDR3 is TGTGCCAGCAGCGTACCCAGGTACGGGAGAAGTACAGATACGCAGTATTTT.

J is TRBJ1-6 and V is TRBV6-5; D gene ambiguous. V lost 2 bases and J lost 10, with 12 bases in between. Germline CDR1 is MNHEY and CDR2 is SVGAGI. This CDR3 is 14 amino acids long. As DNA, the CDR3 is TGTGCCAGCAGTTACGGACTCCAGAGCTCACCCCTCCACTTT. Encoded protein: CASSYGLQSSPLHF.

The gene calls are TRBV28 and TRBJ2-3, with D possibly matching TRBD1 (5 bases). The CDR3 is made up of 12 amino acids. From germline, CDR1 is MDHEN and CDR2 SYDVKM. V lost 1 base and J lost 9, with 8 bases in between. The CDR3 loop is CASSLLSGTQYF. Written as DNA, the CDR3 is TGTGCCAGCAGTTTATTGTCAGGGACGCAGTATTTT.

This clone was counted between two and nine times. The chain employs TRBV6-4 and TRBJ2-1; 11 positions agree with TRBD2. V lost 3 bases, J lost 5 bases, and 3 bases stayed unmatched. The CDR3 runs 15 residues. Germline V CDR1 and CDR2: MRHNA, SNTAGT. CDR3 protein: CASSETSGGHNEQFF. CDR3 coding DNA: TGTGCCAGCAGTGAAACTAGCGGGGGCCACAATGAGCAGTTCTTC.

This clone was recorded once. The rearrangement joins TRBV5-1 to TRBJ2-2; 9 bases map to TRBD1. CDR3 length: 17 amino acids. Germline V gene sequence: CDR1 SGHRS, CDR2 YFSETQ. J lost 2 bases, V lost 2 bases, and 7 bases had no gene match. This chain's CDR3 is CASSFFMGQGNTGELFF. The CDR3, as DNA: TGCGCCAGCAGCTTTTTTATGGGACAGGGTAACACCGGGGAGCTGTTTTTT.

The chain links TRBV19 to TRBJ2-4, with TRBD2 matching over 10 bases. Germline values: CDR1 LNHDA, CDR2 SQIVND (reference sequence). The trim removed 4 bases at V and 1 base at J, leaving 13 bases unmatched. The CDR3 runs 19 residues. DNA for the CDR3: TGTGCCAGTAGTAGGAGTCCAGCGGGAGGGCCGGGTGCCAAAAACATTCAGTACTTC. It encodes CASSRSPAGGPGAKNIQYF.

This chain joins TRBV28 and TRBJ1-4, with a tentative D call TRBD1 (5 bases). V was trimmed by 4 bases and J by 3 bases, leaving 12 bases between them. The germline V gene has CDR1 MDHEN and CDR2 SYDVKM. The CDR3 loop spans 15 amino acids. The DNA of the CDR3 is TGTGCCAGCAGTTCTAATGGGGCGTCTAATGAAAAACTGTTTTTT. The encoded protein is CASSSNGASNEKLFF. The variable domain in full, with the rest retrieved from reference TRBV28 and TRBJ1-4, is DVKVTQSSRYLVKRTGEKVFLECVQDMDHENMFWYRQDPGLGLRLIYFSYDVKMKEKGDIPEGYSVSREKKERFSLILESASTNQTSMYLCASSSNGASNEKLFFGSGTQLSVL.

The DNA of the CDR3 is TGTGCCAGCAGGACCGGGACAGTCAATCAGCCCCAGCATTTT. It specifies CASRTGTVNQPQHF. The chain links TRBV6-5 to TRBJ1-5; TRBD1 matches 7 bases. J lost 3 bases, V lost 6 bases, and 5 bases had no gene match. CDR3 length: 14 amino acids. CDR1 MNHEY and CDR2 SVGAGI come from the germline V gene.

This chain links TRBV24-1 with TRBJ2-5, with a possible D match to TRBD2 (5 bases). The germline CDR1 and CDR2 sequences are KGHDR and SFDVKD. Trimming stripped 3 bases from V and 7 bases from J, with 8 bases between. This CDR3 region has 12 residues. The DNA of the CDR3 is TGTGCCACCAGTGATATGGCGGGGACCCAGTACTTC. It codes for CATSDMAGTQYF.

CDR3 residues: CASSLAPRGGDYGYTF. In DNA, the CDR3 is TGTGCCAGCAGCTTGGCCCCCAGGGGCGGAGACTATGGCTACACCTTC. The rearrangement links TRBV5-4 to TRBJ1-2; D is possibly TRBD1 (6 bases). The V gene's germline CDR1 is SGHNT and CDR2 YYREEE (reference sequence). This CDR3 comprises 16 residues. The V end lost 0 bases, the J end lost 3 bases, and 15 bases lay between the germline ends.